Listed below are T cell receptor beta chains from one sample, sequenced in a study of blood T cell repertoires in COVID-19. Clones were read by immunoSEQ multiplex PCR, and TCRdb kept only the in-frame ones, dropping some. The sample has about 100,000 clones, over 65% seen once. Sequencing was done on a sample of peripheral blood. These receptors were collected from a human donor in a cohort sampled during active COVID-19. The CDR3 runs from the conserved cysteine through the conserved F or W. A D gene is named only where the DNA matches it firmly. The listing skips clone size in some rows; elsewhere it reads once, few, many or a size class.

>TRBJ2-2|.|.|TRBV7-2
TGTGCCAGCAGCGCCGGACTCAACACCGGGGAGCTGTTTTTT
CASSAGLNTGELFF
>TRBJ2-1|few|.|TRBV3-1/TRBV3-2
TGTGCCAGCAGCCAAGATCGCGGGTTTCTGGGTGAGCAGTTCTTC
CASSQDRGFLGEQFF
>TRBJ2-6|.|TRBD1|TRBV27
TGTGCCAGCAGGGACAGGGGGGTCTCTGGGGCCAACGTCCTGACTTTC
CASRDRGVSGANVLTF
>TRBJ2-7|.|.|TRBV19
TGTGCCAGTAGTGAACAGGCCAGCTCCTACGAGCAGTACTTC
CASSEQASSYEQYF
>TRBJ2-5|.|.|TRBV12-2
TGTGCAAGTCGCTTAGAGTGGGGGAGGGGAGAGACCCAGTACTTC
CASRLEWGRGETQYF
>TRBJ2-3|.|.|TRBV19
TGTGCCAGTAGTATAAGGGGAGGAGGAGATACGCAGTATTTT
CASSIRGGGDTQYF
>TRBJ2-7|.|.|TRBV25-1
TGTGCCAGCAGCAAAGGACAGAGCTCCTACGAGCAGTACTTC
CASSKGQSSYEQYF
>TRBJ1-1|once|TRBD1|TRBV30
TGTGCCTGGAGTACCGGGACAGGAGGGGACACTGAAGCTTTCTTT
CAWSTGTGGDTEAFF
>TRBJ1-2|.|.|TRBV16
TGTGCCAGCAGCCTAGATAGCTATGGCTACACCTTC
CASSLDSYGYTF
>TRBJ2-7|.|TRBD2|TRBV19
TGTGCCAGTAGCACCCTTGGCGGGGGCTACGAGCAGTACTTC
CASSTLGGGYEQYF
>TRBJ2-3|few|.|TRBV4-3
TGCGCCAGCAGCCTGACTAGCACAGATACGCAGTATTTT
CASSLTSTDTQYF
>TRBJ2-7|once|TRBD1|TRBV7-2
TGTGCCAGCAGCTCCAACAGGGGCCGCTCCTACGAGCAGTACTTC
CASSSNRGRSYEQYF
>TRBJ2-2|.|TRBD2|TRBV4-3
TGCGCCAGCAGCCAATCGCGGGGGGCGCAAGATCCCGGGGAGCTGTTTTTT
CASSQSRGAQDPGELFF
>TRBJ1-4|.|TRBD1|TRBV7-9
TGTGCCAGCAGCTCAGGACAGGGAACTAATGAAAAACTGTTTTTT
CASSSGQGTNEKLFF
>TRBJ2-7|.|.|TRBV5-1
TGCGCCAGCAGGCCAAGCAGGGGTTCCTACGAGCAGTACTTC
CASRPSRGSYEQYF
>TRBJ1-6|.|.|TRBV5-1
TGCGCCAGCAGCTTAACACAGGGTAACAATTCACCCCTCCACTTT
CASSLTQGNNSPLHF
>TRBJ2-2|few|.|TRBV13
TGTGCCAGCAGCTTAGAAGTAGGGCTAGCCCCGGGGAACACCGGGGAGCTGTTTTTT
CASSLEVGLAPGNTGELFF
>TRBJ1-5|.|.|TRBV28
TGTGCCAGCGGTCGTGCGGGGTTCAATCAGCCCCAGCATTTT
CASGRAGFNQPQHF
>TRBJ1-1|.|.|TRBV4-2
TGTGCCAGCAGCCAAGATCCGGGGAACACTGAAGCTTTCTTT
CASSQDPGNTEAFF
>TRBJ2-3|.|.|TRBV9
TGTGCCAGCAGTTCCCGGGGTCAGCCCCCAGATACGCAGTATTTT
CASSSRGQPPDTQYF
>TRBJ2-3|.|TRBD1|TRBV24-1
TGTGCCACCAGTGATGCAGGGACAGGGACAGATACGCAGTATTTT
CATSDAGTGTDTQYF
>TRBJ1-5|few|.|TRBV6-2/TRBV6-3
TGTGCCAGCAGTTACCTTCCCGGGACTCCGAATAGCAATCAGCCCCAGCATTTT
CASSYLPGTPNSNQPQHF
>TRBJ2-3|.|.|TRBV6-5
TGTGCCAGCCTCAATCCTATAACAGATACGCAGTATTTT
CASLNPITDTQYF
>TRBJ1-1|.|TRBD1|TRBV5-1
TGCGCCAGCAGCTTAGGGGGACAGGGGGCTTACACTGAAGCTTTCTTT
CASSLGGQGAYTEAFF
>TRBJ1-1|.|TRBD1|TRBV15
TGTGCCACCACCGTAGCAGGGGGGAGCACTGAAGCTTTCTTT
CATTVAGGSTEAFF
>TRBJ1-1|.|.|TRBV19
TGTGCCAGTAGTATAGAGCCAGGGATGAACACTGAAGCTTTCTTT
CASSIEPGMNTEAFF
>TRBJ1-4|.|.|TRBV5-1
TGCGCCAGCAGGGGGATGGGAGCAACTAATGAAAAACTGTTTTTT
CASRGMGATNEKLFF
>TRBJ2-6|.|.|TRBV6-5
TGTGCCAGCAGTCTTACAGGGTCTGGGGCCAACGTCCTGACTTTC
CASSLTGSGANVLTF
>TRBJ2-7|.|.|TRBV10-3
TGTGCCATCAGTGAGGGCAGATCCTACGAGCAGTACTTC
CAISEGRSYEQYF
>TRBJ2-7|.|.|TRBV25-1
TGTGCCAGCAGCTCCCAGTACTTC
CASSSQYF
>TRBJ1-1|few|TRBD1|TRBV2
TGTGCCAGCAGCGGGGGACAGTTAAACACTGAAGCTTTCTTT
CASSGGQLNTEAFF
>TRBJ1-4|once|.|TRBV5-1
TGCGCCAGCAGCTTAGGAAGGGGCTCCACAACTAATGAAAAACTGTTTTTT
CASSLGRGSTTNEKLFF
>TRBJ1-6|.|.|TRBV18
TGTGCCAGCTCACCCACAGGATCTAATTCACCCCTCCACTTT
CASSPTGSNSPLHF
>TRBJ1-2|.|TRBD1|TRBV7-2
TGTGCCAGCAGCTTCGTTACAGGGGCAGGGAACTATGGCTACACCTTC
CASSFVTGAGNYGYTF
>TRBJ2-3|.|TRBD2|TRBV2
TGTGCCAGCAATCAGGCGGGGGGGCCCGCAGATACGCAGTATTTT
CASNQAGGPADTQYF
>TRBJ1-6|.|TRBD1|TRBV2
TGTGCCACCAACCTCCAGGGACAGGGGAGTTCACCCCTCCACTTT
CATNLQGQGSSPLHF